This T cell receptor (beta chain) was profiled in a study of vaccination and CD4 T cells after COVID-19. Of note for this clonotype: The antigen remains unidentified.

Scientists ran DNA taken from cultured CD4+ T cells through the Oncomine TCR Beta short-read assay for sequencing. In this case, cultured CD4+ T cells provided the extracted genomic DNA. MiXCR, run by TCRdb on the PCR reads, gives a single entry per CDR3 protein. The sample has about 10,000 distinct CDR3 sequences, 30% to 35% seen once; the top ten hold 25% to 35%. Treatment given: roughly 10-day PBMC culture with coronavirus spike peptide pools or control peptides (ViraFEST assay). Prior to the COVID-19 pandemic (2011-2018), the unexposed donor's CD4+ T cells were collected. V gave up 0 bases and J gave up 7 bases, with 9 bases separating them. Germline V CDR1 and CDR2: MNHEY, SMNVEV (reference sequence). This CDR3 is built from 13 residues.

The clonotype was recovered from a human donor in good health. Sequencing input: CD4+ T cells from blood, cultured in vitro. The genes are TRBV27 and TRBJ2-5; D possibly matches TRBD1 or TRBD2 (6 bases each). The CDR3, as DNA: TGTGCCAGCAGTTTATCACAGGGAGGGACCCAGTACTTC. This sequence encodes CASSLSQGGTQYF.